This record concerns one T cell receptor beta chain sequence. Its antigen is undetermined. This record comes from a study of CD8+ T cells in alopecia areata. Study in general: Twice daily, treated patients received 5 to 10 mg of oral tofacitinib.

Broader study findings: Sharing of TCRs across patients appeared less clear than in mice, possibly for HLA-related reasons. Sequencing of scalp tissue also captures the resident alphabeta T cells of normal skin.

The germline CDR1 and CDR2 sequences are MNHEY and SVGAGI. Trimming cost V 5 bases and J 2 bases, with 3 bases left between them. CDR3 size: 11 residues. Patients with alopecia areata provided lesional scalp punch biopsies as well as peripheral blood. As the sequencing template, cDNA was produced by extracting RNA and reverse transcribing it. Measured with immunoSEQ multiplex PCR; TCRdb has only the in-frame clones, and not every one. The table lists about 14,000 clones, over 55% of them singletons. The clonotype was recovered from a human donor with alopecia areata. This material consisted of skin, taken at week 0. J is TRBJ2-5 and V is TRBV6-5; no firm D call. The CDR3 sequence is CASSTQETQYF. CDR3 sequence (DNA): TGTGCCAGCAGTACGCAAGAGACCCAGTACTTC.